A selection of T cell receptor beta chains follows, all from one sample in a study of cytomegalovirus exposure and HLA in healthy donors. Measured with immunoSEQ multiplex PCR; TCRdb has only the in-frame clones, and not every one. The data contain 150,000 or so clones, about 80% of them seen just once; the ten biggest clones take up more than 1.5%. Sequenced input: PBMCs. Every receptor here comes from a woman aged 40 to 49 in good health and CMV-seronegative. Both conserved end residues are part of each CDR3. D genes are given only for firm matches. Clone size is shown for a subset of rows, as once, few, many or a class of expanded clone.

>TRBJ1-2|-|-|TRBV4-3
TGCGCCAGCAGCCAAGATCACAGCACCGGCTATGGCTACACCTTC
CASSQDHSTGYGYTF
>TRBJ1-5|TRBD1|-|TRBV29-1
TGCAGCGTTGAAGATAGTTCAGGGGGTCAGCCCCAGCATTTT
CSVEDSSGGQPQHF
>TRBJ2-7|TRBD2|-|TRBV28
TGTGCCAGCAGTTTAAGGGCGGGAGGGCCTGGCGAGCAGTACTTC
CASSLRAGGPGEQYF
>TRBJ2-1|-|-|TRBV9
TGTGCCAGCAGCCGAGGCAGCTCCTACAATGAGCAGTTCTTC
CASSRGSSYNEQFF
>TRBJ1-2|-|-|TRBV7-2
TGTGCCAGCAGCTTAGCTATCCAGGTGAACTATGGCTACACCTTC
CASSLAIQVNYGYTF
>TRBJ2-2|TRBD2|-|TRBV10-1
TGCGCCAGCAGTAGCGGGAGCGCCACCGGGGAGCTGTTTTTT
CASSSGSATGELFF
>TRBJ2-1|-|-|TRBV7-2
TGTGCCAGCAGCATCTCCACGAAGGGGAATGAGCAGTTCTTC
CASSISTKGNEQFF
>TRBJ2-7|-|-|TRBV4-3
TGCGACAGCAGCCAAGATGTCACGGCGGCCTACGAGCAGTACTTC
CDSSQDVTAAYEQYF
>TRBJ2-5|TRBD1|-|TRBV6-5
TGTGCCAGCAAACAGGGACAGGGGTGGGAGACCCAGTACTTC
CASKQGQGWETQYF
>TRBJ1-1|-|once|TRBV5-4
TGTGCCAGCAGCTTTGGGGGGGTTGGGAACACTGAAGCTTTCTTT
CASSFGGVGNTEAFF
>TRBJ2-7|TRBD2|-|TRBV11-2
TGTGCCACCCAGACTAGCGGGTTGGACGAGCAGTACTTC
CATQTSGLDEQYF
>TRBJ1-2|-|-|TRBV7-9
TGTGCCAGCAGCTTAGATCGTCTCCGGGGTGGCTACACCTTC
CASSLDRLRGGYTF
>TRBJ2-1|-|few|TRBV4-2
TGTGCCAGCAGCCAAACTTCTAGCCCCTACAATGAGCAGTTCTTC
CASSQTSSPYNEQFF
>TRBJ1-1|TRBD1|-|TRBV28
TGTGCCAGCAGTTCCTTAGGACAGGAAGGGACTGAAGCTTTCTTT
CASSSLGQEGTEAFF
>TRBJ1-3|-|-|TRBV28
TGTGCCAGCAGGATCACGGAAGGAGCTTCTGGAAACACCATATATTTT
CASRITEGASGNTIYF
>TRBJ1-1|-|-|TRBV9
TGTGCCAGCAGCGTAGGGGCTATGAACACTGAAGCTTTCTTT
CASSVGAMNTEAFF
>TRBJ2-7|TRBD2|few|TRBV10-3
TGTGCCATCAGTGGGGGTGCGGGAGGGAGGACCTACGAGCAGTACTTC
CAISGGAGGRTYEQYF
>TRBJ2-1|TRBD1|-|TRBV10-1
TGCGCCAGCAGAACCAGGGGGCATCGTCTTCCGGCGCGGTGGAGTTACAATGAGCAGTTCTTC
CASRTRGHRLPARWSYNEQFF
>TRBJ2-1|TRBD2|-|TRBV28
TGTGCCAGCAAATTCCCGGGGACTAGCGGGAGCAATGAGCAGTTCTTC
CASKFPGTSGSNEQFF
>TRBJ2-6|TRBD2|-|TRBV7-2
TGTGCCAGCAGCTGGAGACTAGCGGGAGAAACTGGGGCCAACGTCCTGACTTTC
CASSWRLAGETGANVLTF
>TRBJ2-3|TRBD2|-|TRBV10-1
TGCGCCAGCAGTGAGTTCCCTGGGGGGGAAAACACAGATACGCAGTATTTT
CASSEFPGGENTDTQYF
>TRBJ2-4|TRBD1|-|TRBV10-3
TGTGCCATCAGTGGGGCCGAGGGGGCCATTCAGTACTTC
CAISGAEGAIQYF
>TRBJ1-1|TRBD1|-|TRBV13
TGTGCCAGCGAGGGACAGGGGGCAAGTGAAGCTTTCTTT
CASEGQGASEAFF
>TRBJ2-3|TRBD1|once|TRBV5-1
TGCGCCAGCAGCTTCCCAGGGGGCGGAGCGGATACGCAGTATTTT
CASSFPGGGADTQYF
>TRBJ1-3|-|once|TRBV4-1
TGCGCCAGCAGCTCGAGCTCTGGAAACACCATATATTTT
CASSSSSGNTIYF
>TRBJ2-1|TRBD2|-|TRBV4-3
TGCGCCAGCAGCCAAGATGTTCCTAGCGGGATGAATGAGCAGTTCTTC
CASSQDVPSGMNEQFF
>TRBJ2-3|-|-|TRBV9
TGTGCCAGCAGCGTAGCGGGGGGCGGAACTATACCAGATACGCAGTATTTT
CASSVAGGGTIPDTQYF